The next 13 T cell receptor beta chains were all read from a single sample in a study of blood T cell repertoires in COVID-19. Using immunoSEQ multiplex PCR, the repertoire was profiled, and TCRdb retains in-frame clones only, with some absent. The repertoire holds tens of thousands of clones, with 80% to 90% as singletons. Sequencing was performed on peripheral blood. The receptor set was obtained from a human donor in a cohort sampled during active COVID-19.

The V call is TRBV20-1, the J call TRBJ2-7, with TRBD2 as a possible D gene (7 bases). V shed 7 bases and J shed 5 bases, with 12 bases lying between them. The CDR3 extends over 11 amino acids. CDR1 is DFQATT and CDR2 is SNEGSKA in the germline V gene (reference sequence). The CDR3 is CSGRGGHEQYF. The CDR3 coding sequence is TGCAGTGGAAGGGGGGGGCACGAGCAGTACTTC.

V usage is TRBV28 and J usage is TRBJ2-7; D call uncertain. Germline V gene data show CDR1 as MDHEN and CDR2 as SYDVKM. Trimming took off 1 base at V and 5 bases at J, with 6 bases between the two ends. This CDR3 is 12 amino acids long. CDR3 protein: CASSLYRDEQYF. CDR3 nucleotide sequence: TGTGCCAGCAGTTTATACCGGGACGAGCAGTACTTC.

The V call is TRBV5-1, the J call TRBJ2-2, with 9 bases matching TRBD1. The germline V gene has CDR1 SGHRS and CDR2 YFSETQ. The CDR3 sequence is 15 residues long. The junction had 0 bases not matched to a gene; V was cut back by 0 bases and J by 3 bases. CDR3 coding DNA: TGCGCCAGCAGCTTGGGGACAGGGGACACCGGGGAGCTGTTTTTT. Amino acids: CASSLGTGDTGELFF.

V gene TRBV5-8 combines with J gene TRBJ1-1; 8 bases match TRBD1. The germline CDR1 and CDR2 sequences are SGHTS and YDEGEE. Trimming cost V 5 bases and J 5 bases; bases outside gene matches: 11. The CDR3 runs to 15 residues. The CDR3 nucleotides read TGTGCCAGCAGATTCCCAGGGGGCGCGTTAACTGAAGCTTTCTTT. This sequence encodes CASRFPGGALTEAFF.

A word on this clone: At the DNA level, this CDR3 is encoded by other sequences in the same sample as well. The rearrangement uses TRBV11-1 and TRBJ1-4; the D gene is possibly TRBD1 (5 bases). Between the trimmed V and J ends, which lost 3 bases and 0 bases, there was a span of 11 bases. The CDR3 covers 16 residues. Germline V gene sequence: CDR1 SGHAT, CDR2 FQDESV (reference sequence). CDR3 DNA: TGTGCCAGCAGCTTTACGGGGGGAGCAACTAATGAAAAACTGTTTTTT. Its translation is CASSFTGGATNEKLFF.

V and J are TRBV6-2 or TRBV6-3 and TRBJ2-1, with 7 bases that match TRBD2. V lost 4 bases and J lost 5; bases outside the gene matches: 5. Germline assignment: CDR1 MNHEY and CDR2 SVGEGT. CDR3 length: 14 amino acids. The CDR3 loop reads CASSWGTTNNEQFF. CDR3 nucleotides: TGTGCCAGCAGTTGGGGGACTACCAACAATGAGCAGTTCTTC.

The gene calls are TRBV18 and TRBJ1-2; D ambiguous. CDR1 and CDR2 from the germline V gene are KGHSH and LQKENI. This CDR3 has 16 amino acids. The V and J ends lost 4 bases and 0 bases respectively, with 15 bases between them. CDR3 amino acids: CASSQSQEPTNYGYTF. The DNA of the CDR3 is TGTGCCAGCTCACAATCCCAGGAACCAACTAACTATGGCTACACCTTC.

The rearrangement uses TRBV12-3 or TRBV12-4 and TRBJ2-5, with D possibly matching TRBD1 (5 bases). The V gene lost 4 bases and the J gene lost 0 bases, with 6 bases spanning the gap. The CDR3 has 13 amino acids. This CDR3 is CASSWGHQETQYF. Here the CDR3 DNA reads TGTGCCAGCAGTTGGGGCCACCAAGAGACCCAGTACTTC.

V is TRBV11-2 and J is TRBJ2-5; TRBD2 aligns across 7 bases. The CDR3 has 15 amino acids. V was clipped by 1 base and J by 5 bases; unmatched bases: 7. CDR1 is SGHAT and CDR2 is FQNNGV in the germline V gene. The CDR3 bases are TGTGCCAGCAGCTTAGGAGCGGGATTGATGGAGACCCAGTACTTC. This encodes CASSLGAGLMETQYF. Full variable domain (remainder filled in from reference TRBV11-2 and TRBJ2-5): EAGVAQSPRYKIIEKRQSVAFWCNPISGHATLYWYQQILGQGPKLLIQFQNNGVVDDSQLPKDRFSAERLKGVDSTLKIQPAKLEDSAVYLCASSLGAGLMETQYFGPGTRLLVL.

V usage is TRBV5-1 and J usage is TRBJ1-6, with TRBD1 matching 8 bases. The CDR3 consists of 16 residues. Trimming at V came to 3 bases and at J to 8 bases, leaving 10 bases not matched to a gene. Germline V CDR1 and CDR2: SGHRS, YFSETQ. CDR3 region: CASSSMDRAGYSPLHF. In DNA form, the CDR3 reads TGCGCCAGCAGCTCCATGGACAGGGCGGGATATTCACCCCTCCACTTT.

The chain recombines TRBV9 with TRBJ2-5; 10 bases are shared with TRBD2. Germline lookup yields CDR1 SGDLS and CDR2 YYNGEE. CDR3 length equals 15 residues. Trimming took 4 bases from V and 1 from J; bases not matched to a gene: 4. The DNA for the CDR3 is TGTGCCAGCAGCTCAGGACTAGCGGCCCAAGAGACCCAGTACTTC. Encoded protein: CASSSGLAAQETQYF.

By share, this clone ranks as medium-sized. The genes are TRBV3-1 (or the pseudogene TRBV3-2) and TRBJ1-2; 10 nucleotides agree with TRBD1. The CDR3 has 14 amino acids. From germline, CDR1 is LGHDT and CDR2 YNNKEL (reference sequence). The V and J ends lost 3 bases and 6 bases, in that order; junction bases with no gene match: 4. CDR3: CASSQGGTGDGYTF. Written as DNA, the CDR3 is TGTGCCAGCAGCCAGGGCGGGACAGGGGATGGCTACACCTTC.

The count of this clone is one. This chain uses TRBV5-1 with TRBJ1-2; D might be TRBD1 (5 bases). Trimming pared 0 bases from V and 3 bases from J, leaving 12 bases between. Germline V gene data show CDR1 as SGHRS and CDR2 as YFSETQ. The CDR3 loop spans 15 amino acids. The CDR3 region is CASSLGPGQDYGYTF. CDR3 DNA sequence: TGCGCCAGCAGCTTGGGTCCCGGACAAGACTATGGCTACACCTTC.